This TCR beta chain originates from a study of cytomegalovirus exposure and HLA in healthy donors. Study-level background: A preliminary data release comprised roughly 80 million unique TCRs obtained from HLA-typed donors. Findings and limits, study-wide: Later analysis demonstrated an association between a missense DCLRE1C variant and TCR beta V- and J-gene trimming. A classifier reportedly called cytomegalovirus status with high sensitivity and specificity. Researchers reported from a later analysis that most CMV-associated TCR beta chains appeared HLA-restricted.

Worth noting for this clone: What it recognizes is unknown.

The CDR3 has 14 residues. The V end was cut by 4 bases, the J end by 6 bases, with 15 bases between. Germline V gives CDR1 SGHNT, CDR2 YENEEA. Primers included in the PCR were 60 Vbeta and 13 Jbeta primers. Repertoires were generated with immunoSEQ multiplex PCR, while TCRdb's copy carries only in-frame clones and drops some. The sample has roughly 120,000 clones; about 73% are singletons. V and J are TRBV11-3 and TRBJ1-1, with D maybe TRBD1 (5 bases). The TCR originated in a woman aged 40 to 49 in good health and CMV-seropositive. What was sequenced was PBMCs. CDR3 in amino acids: CASSSSDSLSEAFF. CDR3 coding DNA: TGTGCCAGCAGCTCCAGCGACAGTCTCTCTGAAGCTTTCTTT.